These T cell receptor beta chains were read from a single sample in a study of T cell responses to AZD1222 COVID-19 vaccine. Sequencing was performed with immunoSEQ multiplex PCR; in TCRdb, only in-frame clones are kept and a portion is missing. The sample lists 95,000 to 100,000 clones, 90% seen once, with approximately 1.3% in the top ten. The material was peripheral blood, obtained on day 0 of AZD1222 vaccination. The origin of the receptors is an adult in good health. Both conserved end residues are part of each CDR3. The D gene is left open where the match is weak. Not every row has a clone size; where given, it reads once, few, many or a size class.

TGCGCCAGCAGCCAAGGGCGAGGGGGAGAGCATGAAAAACTGTTTTTT	CASSQGRGGEHEKLFF	16	TRBJ1-4	TRBV4-1	-	-
TGTGCCAGCAGAGCCCCACTGGGGAGCTACACCTTC	CASRAPLGSYTF	12	TRBJ1-2	TRBV28	-	-
TGTGCCATGCATGACAGCAATAACTATGGCTACACCTTC	CAMHDSNNYGYTF	13	TRBJ1-2	TRBV10-3	-	-
TGTGCCAGCGGGGGTGCTAATGAAAAACTGTTTTTT	CASGGANEKLFF	12	TRBJ1-4	TRBV6-5	-	few
TGTGCCAGCAGCTCCAGACAGGGGCCTGGGACCCAGTACTTC	CASSSRQGPGTQYF	14	TRBJ2-5	TRBV5-4	TRBD1	-
TGTGCCAGCAGCCGAGGGACAGAGACTGAAGCTTTCTTT	CASSRGTETEAFF	13	TRBJ1-1	TRBV7-9	TRBD1	-
TGTGCCAGCAGCCAGCCTTTCAGCGGGGGTCCCAACAATGAGCAGTTCTTC	CASSQPFSGGPNNEQFF	17	TRBJ2-1	TRBV3-1/TRBV3-2	TRBD2	-
TGTGCCAGCAGTTTATTAGCAGGACTTAATTCACCCCTCCACTTT	CASSLLAGLNSPLHF	15	TRBJ1-6	TRBV27	-	-
TGCGCCAGCAGGCAAGGGGCAGACCTTAATGAACCCCAGCATTTT	CASRQGADLNEPQHF	15	TRBJ1-5	TRBV5-1	-	-
TGTGCCAGCAGCGCGGCCCCCCTGCGGCCATCGAGAAACTACAATGAGCAGTTCTTC	CASSAAPLRPSRNYNEQFF	19	TRBJ2-1	TRBV9	-	once
TGTGCCAGTTCTACAGGGGTAACCGGGGAGCTGTTTTTT	CASSTGVTGELFF	13	TRBJ2-2	TRBV19	TRBD1	once
TGTGCCAGCAGGCCCACCCCGCAGGGAGGGTCTGAAGCTTTCTTT	CASRPTPQGGSEAFF	15	TRBJ1-1	TRBV28	-	-
TGCGCCAGCAGCTTGGCAGGGATGAACACTGAAGCTTTCTTT	CASSLAGMNTEAFF	14	TRBJ1-1	TRBV5-1	-	-
TGTGCCAGCAGCGTCGGTGACAGGTCGACTGAAGCTTTCTTT	CASSVGDRSTEAFF	14	TRBJ1-1	TRBV9	-	-
TGTGCCAGCAGTTACTTCGGGGCTAGTGAGACCCAGTACTTC	CASSYFGASETQYF	14	TRBJ2-5	TRBV6-6	-	-
TGTGCCAGCAAGGAGGGGCTGAACACCGGGGAGCTGTTTTTT	CASKEGLNTGELFF	14	TRBJ2-2	TRBV27	-	-
TGTGCCAGCTCACCAGAAGGGGACTATAATTCACCCCTCCACTTT	CASSPEGDYNSPLHF	15	TRBJ1-6	TRBV18	-	-
TGTGCCAGCAGCTTAGCGCGGGGGGCCCCACCTGAGACCCAGTACTTC	CASSLARGAPPETQYF	16	TRBJ2-5	TRBV7-2	TRBD2	-
TGTGCCAGTAGGGACGGAATGGATGAAGCTTTCTTT	CASRDGMDEAFF	12	TRBJ1-1	TRBV19	-	-
TGTGCCAGCAATAGAAACCGAGGGACCCAGTACTTC	CASNRNRGTQYF	12	TRBJ2-5	TRBV9	-	-
TGTGCCAGCAGCCCCACTCACGGCTATACGCAGTATTTT	CASSPTHGYTQYF	13	TRBJ2-3	TRBV14	-	-
TGTGCCACCGGGGGGACCTCAACTAGCACTGAAGCTTTCTTT	CATGGTSTSTEAFF	14	TRBJ1-1	TRBV7-9	-	-
TGTGCCAGCAGCAAGGGACAGGGGAATTCACCCCTCCACTTT	CASSKGQGNSPLHF	14	TRBJ1-6	TRBV21-1	-	-
TGTGCCATCAGTGGTCGCGGGTCTAGCGGGGGGGCGTACAATGAGCAGTTCTTC	CAISGRGSSGGAYNEQFF	18	TRBJ2-1	TRBV10-3	TRBD2	-
TGTGCCAGCAGCAGACGGTTTGGAAACACCATATATTTT	CASSRRFGNTIYF	13	TRBJ1-3	TRBV28	-	-
TGTGCCAGCAGCGTAGCCGGGGGGGATGGAGAGACCCAGTACTTC	CASSVAGGDGETQYF	15	TRBJ2-5	TRBV9	TRBD2	-
TGCAGCGTCGGGACTGTTGCGAACACCGGGGAGCTGTTTTTT	CSVGTVANTGELFF	14	TRBJ2-2	TRBV29-1	-	-
TGTGCCAGCAGCCTTCGTGGGACTGAAGCTTTCTTT	CASSLRGTEAFF	12	TRBJ1-1	TRBV28	-	-
TGTGCCAGCAGTTTTTGGAGCAATCAGCCCCAGCATTTT	CASSFWSNQPQHF	13	TRBJ1-5	TRBV12-3/TRBV12-4	-	-